The 29 T cell receptor beta chains presented below share a single source sample, sequenced in a study of Ad26.COV2.S vaccination and SARS-CoV-2 variants. Noted treatment: around 19 received Ad26.COV2.S at low or high dose, single or two shots; 5 received placebo; per-sample allocation not given. Sampling happened 63 days after the first vaccine or placebo injection. Profiling relied on immunoSEQ multiplex PCR, and the TCRdb table lists in-frame clones only, not all of them. The data contain 300,000 to 400,000 clones, about nine tenths of them singletons. This material consisted of peripheral blood, taken in a trial of Ad26.COV2.S vaccine versus placebo. Receptors originate from a person between 18 and 59 years old who received the Ad26.COV2.S COVID-19 vaccine or a placebo.

For this clone: The identical CDR3 is also encoded by other nucleotide sequences in the sample. The rearrangement joins TRBV19 to TRBJ2-7; D not certain. With 3 bases removed from V and 2 bases from J, the gap between germline ends came to 11 bases. CDR1 LNHDA and CDR2 SQIVND come from the germline V gene (reference sequence). The CDR3 extends over 14 amino acids. The CDR3 DNA is TGTGCCAGTAGTATTGGTGGCGGAACCTACGAGCAGTACTTC. Encoded protein: CASSIGGGTYEQYF. The variable domain in full, completed from reference TRBV19 and TRBJ2-7, reads DGGITQSPKYLFRKEGQNVTLSCEQNLNHDAMYWYRQDPGQGLRLIYYSQIVNDFQKGDIAEGYSVSREKKESFPLTVTSAQKNPTAFYLCASSIGGGTYEQYFGPGTRLTVT.

The rearrangement uses TRBV20-1 and TRBJ1-6; 7 bases fit TRBD1. Germline V gene data show CDR1 as DFQATT and CDR2 as SNEGSKA (reference sequence). The CDR3 extends over 14 amino acids. V dropped 3 bases and J dropped 7; count of bases not matched to a gene: 6. The CDR3 nucleotides read TGCAGTGCTAGTCCGACAGGGAGAAATTCACCCCTCCACTTT. As protein: CSASPTGRNSPLHF.

The rearrangement joins TRBV3-1 (or the pseudogene TRBV3-2) to TRBJ2-4; D gene uncertain. The V and J ends lost 3 bases and 3 bases respectively, with 9 bases between them. This CDR3 is built from 14 residues. Germline V CDR1 and CDR2: LGHDT, YNNKEL (reference sequence). CDR3 nucleotides: TGTGCCAGCAGCCACAGACAAGGCAAAAACATTCAGTACTTC. This translates into CASSHRQGKNIQYF.

V is TRBV15 and J is TRBJ1-4; D possibly corresponds to TRBD1 (6 bases). Germline lookup yields CDR1 LNHNV and CDR2 YYDKDF (reference sequence). This CDR3 contains 16 residues. Trimming removed 3 bases at V and 3 bases at J, with 14 bases between. Here the CDR3 reads CATSSASDRPNEKLFF. Written as DNA, the CDR3 is TGTGCCACCAGCAGCGCTAGCGACAGGCCTAATGAAAAACTGTTTTTT.

The CDR3 reads CASSLTYTEAFF. In DNA, the CDR3 is TGTGCCAGCAGCTTAACGTACACTGAAGCTTTCTTT. The V and J genes are TRBV7-9 and TRBJ1-1; D not certain. Germline values: CDR1 SEHNR, CDR2 FQNEAQ (reference sequence). There are 12 residues in the CDR3. The germline V and J ends were trimmed by 2 bases and 3 bases, with 4 bases remaining between them.

This chain uses TRBV6-5 with TRBJ2-7, with D possibly being TRBD1 (6 bases). Looked up from germline, CDR1 is MNHEY and CDR2 is SVGAGI. The CDR3 runs to 14 residues. V was clipped by 10 bases and J by 2 bases, with 18 bases between them. CDR3 protein: CATKGHLSAYEQYF. The CDR3 coding sequence is TGTGCCACCAAGGGACACCTCTCCGCCTACGAGCAGTACTTC.

This chain uses TRBV4-3 with TRBJ2-7; D might be TRBD2 (6 bases). Trimming left V 0 bases short and J 2 bases short, with 11 bases between. The CDR3 runs to 15 residues. Germline lookup yields CDR1 LGHNA and CDR2 YSLEER. The CDR3 DNA follows: TGCGCCAGCAGCCAAGATCTGGGCGGGGCCTACGAGCAGTACTTC. Protein: CASSQDLGGAYEQYF.

The chain recombines TRBV15 with TRBJ1-1; D uncertain. This CDR3 is built from 13 residues. V lost 1 base, J lost 7 bases, and 10 bases lay in between. CDR1 LNHNV and CDR2 YYDKDF come from the germline V gene (reference sequence). CDR3 sequence (DNA): TGTGCCACCAGCAGAGCCGGACGGAATGAAGCTTTCTTT. It codes for CATSRAGRNEAFF.

The gene calls are TRBV4-1 and TRBJ2-7; TRBD1 matches 8 bases. CDR3 size: 15 residues. V was clipped by 4 bases and J by 2 bases; unmatched bases: 7. Germline V gene sequence: CDR1 MGHRA, CDR2 YSYEKL. The CDR3 region has the DNA TGCGCCAGCAGCCCTCTGGGACAGGCCGCCTACGAGCAGTACTTC. It codes for CASSPLGQAAYEQYF.

J is TRBJ2-3 and V is TRBV7-8; D could derive from TRBD1 or TRBD2 (6 bases each). Germline loops: CDR1 SGHVS, CDR2 FQNEAQ. CDR3 length: 15 amino acids. V was cut by 5 bases and J by 8 bases, with 20 bases left in between. The CDR3 region has the DNA TGTGCCAGCAGCCGTGAGGGGGGCGGGATGTCTACGCAGTATTTT. Amino acid sequence: CASSREGGGMSTQYF. The variable domain in full, completed from reference TRBV7-8 and TRBJ2-3, reads GAGVSQSPRYKVAKRGQDVALRCDPISGHVSLFWYQQALGQGPEFLTYFQNEAQLDKSGLPSDRFFAERPEGSVSTLKIQRTQQEDSAVYLCASSREGGGMSTQYFGPGTRLTVL.

The rearrangement joins TRBV29-1 to TRBJ1-1; D gene ambiguous. Trimming took off 1 base at V and 5 bases at J, with 5 bases between the two ends. Germline CDR1 is SQVTM and CDR2 is ANQGSEA. This CDR3 region has 11 residues. CDR3 loop: CSVEVQTEAFF. The CDR3 nucleotides read TGCAGCGTTGAAGTCCAGACTGAAGCTTTCTTT.

The genes are TRBV20-1 and TRBJ2-7; tentatively, D is TRBD2 (5 bases). The V gene lost 3 bases and the J gene lost 3 bases, with 12 bases spanning the gap. The germline CDR1 and CDR2 sequences are DFQATT and SNEGSKA (reference sequence). The CDR3 has 13 amino acids. For the CDR3, the DNA is TGCAGTGCTAGTGGGCCGAGGGACTACGAGCAGTACTTC. Translating gives CSASGPRDYEQYF.

The rearrangement uses TRBV11-3 and TRBJ2-1; 7 bases match TRBD2. The CDR3 totals 16 residues. J lost 8 bases, V lost 1 base, and 11 bases had no gene match. Germline V CDR1 and CDR2: SGHNT, YENEEA. CDR3 amino acids: CASSLGGTIGRDEQFF. The CDR3 region has the DNA TGTGCCAGCAGCTTAGGTGGGACTATCGGGCGGGATGAGCAGTTCTTC.

The chain combines TRBV7-2 with TRBJ2-3; D might be TRBD1 (5 bases). The V gene's germline CDR1 is SGHTA and CDR2 FQGNSA. V lost 4 bases and J lost 10, with 18 bases in between. This CDR3 has 14 residues. The CDR3 protein is CASSSQSRRESQYF. CDR3 coding DNA: TGTGCCAGCAGCTCCCAATCCCGCAGGGAATCGCAGTATTTT.

This chain links TRBV11-2 with TRBJ1-1; TRBD1 is a possible D gene (6 bases). The germline V gene has CDR1 SGHAT and CDR2 FQNNGV. The CDR3 totals 14 residues. The V end lost 5 bases, the J end lost 8 bases, and 18 bases lay between the germline ends. CDR3 bases: TGTGCCAGCAGCGACGTGATTGGGACAATAGAAGCTTTCTTT. Translated: CASSDVIGTIEAFF.

The chain recombines TRBV9 with TRBJ1-1; no clear D. Deletions cut 0 bases from V and 1 base from J, with 7 bases between. There are 14 residues in the CDR3. Germline CDR1 is SGDLS and CDR2 is YYNGEE. The CDR3 here is CASSVGAGNTEAFF. The CDR3 coding sequence is TGTGCCAGCAGCGTAGGGGCAGGGAACACTGAAGCTTTCTTT. Full variable domain (rest looked up from reference TRBV9 and TRBJ1-1): DSGVTQTPKHLITATGQRVTLRCSPRSGDLSVYWYQQSLDQGLQFLIQYYNGEERAKGNILERFSAQQFPDLHSELNLSSLELGDSALYFCASSVGAGNTEAFFGQGTRLTVV.

The chain has TRBV15 and TRBJ1-5; D is ambiguous. With 0 bases removed from V and 0 bases from J, the gap between germline ends came to 12 bases. Germline V lookup: CDR1 LNHNV, CDR2 YYDKDF (reference sequence). The CDR3 spans 17 residues. The CDR3 nucleotides read TGTGCCACCAGCAGAGATCTTAAGGGCCATAGCAATCAGCCCCAGCATTTT. Amino acid sequence: CATSRDLKGHSNQPQHF.

The chain is built from TRBV6-1 and TRBJ1-4; weak D call: TRBD1 (5 bases). Germline CDR1 MNHNS, CDR2 SASEGT. The V end lost 7 bases, the J end lost 5 bases, and 8 bases lay between the germline ends. The length of the CDR3 is 12 residues. Here the CDR3 reads CASKRGNEKLFF. The CDR3 DNA sequence: TGTGCCAGCAAACGGGGCAATGAAAAACTGTTTTTT.

The genes are TRBV5-4 and TRBJ2-7, with 7 bases aligning to TRBD1. With 0 bases clipped from V and 0 bases from J, the junction kept 6 bases outside the gene matches. Looked up from germline, CDR1 is SGHNT and CDR2 is YYREEE (reference sequence). The CDR3 consists of 16 residues. DNA for the CDR3: TGTGCCAGCAGCTTGGGGCGACAGGGACCCTCCTACGAGCAGTACTTC. Protein: CASSLGRQGPSYEQYF.

A remark on this clone: Other DNA sequences within the sample encode an identical CDR3. The V call is TRBV5-4, the J call TRBJ1-1, with D unresolved. This CDR3 is 11 amino acids long. Trimming pared 0 bases from V and 10 bases from J, leaving 7 bases between. Looked up from germline, CDR1 is SGHNT and CDR2 is YYREEE (reference sequence). The CDR3 protein is CASSLGRVAFF. The CDR3 bases are TGTGCCAGCAGCTTGGGGAGGGTAGCTTTCTTT.

This clone has only a few counts. CDR3 bases: TGTGCCAGCAGTTTATCGAAGGGGTCCGGGTACAATTCACCCCTCCACTTT. Encoded protein: CASSLSKGSGYNSPLHF. The genes are TRBV27 and TRBJ1-6; TRBD1 might be the D (5 bases). The CDR3 has 17 amino acids. With 0 bases removed from V and 7 bases from J, the gap between germline ends came to 16 bases. CDR1 is MNHEY and CDR2 is SMNVEV in the germline V gene (reference sequence).

V is TRBV6-1 and J is TRBJ2-1; 9 nucleotides line up with TRBD2. The V segment lost 2 bases and the J segment 8 bases; nucleotides outside the gene matches: 7. CDR1 and CDR2 from the germline V gene are MNHNS and SASEGT. The CDR3 loop spans 15 amino acids. This CDR3 is CASSEQRGAYYEQFF. The CDR3 DNA is TGTGCCAGCAGTGAACAGCGGGGGGCCTATTATGAGCAGTTCTTC.

The rearrangement uses TRBV6-5 and TRBJ2-2; 7 nucleotides align to TRBD1. This CDR3 is built from 16 residues. The germline CDR1 and CDR2 sequences are MNHEY and SVGAGI. The V gene end was trimmed by 2 bases and the J gene end by 8 bases; junction bases not matched to a gene: 11. The CDR3 nucleotides are TGTGCCAGCAGTTACAGGGGACAGATTAAGGGGGGGGAGCTGTTTTTT. Translation gives CASSYRGQIKGGELFF.

The genes are TRBV3-1 (or the pseudogene TRBV3-2) and TRBJ2-7, with D tentatively TRBD1 (6 bases). The CDR3 extends over 15 amino acids. Germline values: CDR1 LGHDT, CDR2 YNNKEL (reference sequence). The V end was cut by 0 bases, the J end by 3 bases, with 12 bases between. CDR3 residues: CASSQELAGVYEQYF. As DNA, the CDR3 is TGTGCCAGCAGCCAAGAGTTGGCAGGGGTCTACGAGCAGTACTTC.

This sequence joins TRBV5-1 and TRBJ1-6; D remains ambiguous. In germline, CDR1 is SGHRS, CDR2 YFSETQ. V lost 7 bases, J lost 13 bases, and 33 bases lay in between. The CDR3 extends over 18 amino acids. The CDR3 DNA follows: TGCGCCAGCCCTTCAAAGAGTACGTCAGTATCTATAATTCACCCCCTCCACTTT. Residues: CASPSKSTSVSIIHPLHF.

The chain links TRBV6-2 or TRBV6-3 to TRBJ1-2, with D unclear. Trimming cost V 0 bases and J 6 bases, with 11 bases left between them. The CDR3 is 14 amino acids. From germline, CDR1 is MNHEY and CDR2 SVGEGT. CDR3 sequence reads: CASSYSVVGNGYTF. CDR3 nucleotide sequence: TGTGCCAGCAGTTACTCGGTCGTGGGGAATGGCTACACCTTC.

This chain uses TRBV9 with TRBJ2-5, with D possibly called TRBD1 or TRBD2 (5 bases each). Germline V lookup: CDR1 SGDLS, CDR2 YYNGEE. The CDR3 contains 15 residues. V lost 0 bases and J 8 bases, leaving 17 bases between the germline ends. CDR3 bases: TGTGCCAGCAGCGTAGATGGGGCCGGGACGAAAACCCAGTACTTC. As protein: CASSVDGAGTKTQYF.

The chain recombines TRBV27 with TRBJ2-1; D is unclear. This CDR3 comprises 18 residues. Between the trimmed V and J ends, which lost 4 bases and 0 bases, there was a span of 19 bases. Germline values: CDR1 MNHEY, CDR2 SMNVEV (reference sequence). The CDR3 region is CASSSLQLLVGSYNEQFF. CDR3 coding DNA: TGTGCCAGCAGTTCCCTCCAACTCTTAGTCGGCTCCTACAATGAGCAGTTCTTC.

This clone was detected only once. The rearrangement uses TRBV12-3 or TRBV12-4 and TRBJ1-2; 7 bases align to TRBD1. The CDR3 loop spans 13 amino acids. V gave up 6 bases and J gave up 7 bases; unmatched junction bases: 8. CDR3: CASSIGTAGGYTF. CDR3 coding DNA: TGTGCCAGCAGCATTGGGACAGCAGGTGGCTACACCTTC.